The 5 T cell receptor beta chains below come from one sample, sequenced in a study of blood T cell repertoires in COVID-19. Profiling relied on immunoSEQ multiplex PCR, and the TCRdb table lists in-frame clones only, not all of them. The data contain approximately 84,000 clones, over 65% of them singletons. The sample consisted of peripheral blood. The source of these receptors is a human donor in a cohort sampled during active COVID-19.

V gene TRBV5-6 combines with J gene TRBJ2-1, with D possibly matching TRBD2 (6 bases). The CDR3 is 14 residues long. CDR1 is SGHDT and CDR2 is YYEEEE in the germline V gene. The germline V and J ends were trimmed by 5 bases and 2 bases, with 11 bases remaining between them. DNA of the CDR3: TGTGCCAGCAGTCTGGGGGAGGCCTACAATGAGCAGTTCTTC. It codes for CASSLGEAYNEQFF.

Here the CDR3 reads CASRSQGLNTEAFF. In nucleotides, the CDR3 is TGTGCCAGCAGGTCCCAGGGTTTGAACACTGAAGCTTTCTTT. This chain links TRBV6-5 with TRBJ1-1; TRBD1 might be the D (5 bases). The V gene's germline CDR1 is MNHEY and CDR2 SVGAGI. The CDR3 sequence is 14 residues long. The V end was cut by 6 bases, the J end by 0 bases, with 11 bases between.

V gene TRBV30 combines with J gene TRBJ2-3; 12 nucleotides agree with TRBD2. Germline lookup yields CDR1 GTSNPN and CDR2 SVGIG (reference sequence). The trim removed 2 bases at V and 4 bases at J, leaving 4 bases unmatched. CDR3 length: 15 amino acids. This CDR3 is CAWSLTSGGPDTQYF. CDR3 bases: TGTGCCTGGAGTCTGACTAGCGGGGGTCCAGATACGCAGTATTTT.

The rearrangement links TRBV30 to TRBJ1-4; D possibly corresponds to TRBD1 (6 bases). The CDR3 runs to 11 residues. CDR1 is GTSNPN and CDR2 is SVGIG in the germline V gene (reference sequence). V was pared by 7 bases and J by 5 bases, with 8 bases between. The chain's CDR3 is CASDRNEKLFF. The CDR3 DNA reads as TGTGCCTCGGACAGAAATGAAAAACTGTTTTTT.

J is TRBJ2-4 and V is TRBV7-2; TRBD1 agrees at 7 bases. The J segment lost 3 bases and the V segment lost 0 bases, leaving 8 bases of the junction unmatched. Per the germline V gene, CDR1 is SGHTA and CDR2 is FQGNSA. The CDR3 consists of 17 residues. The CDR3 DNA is TGTGCCAGCAGCTTAGCGTTGATAGGGGGCGGCAAAAACATTCAGTACTTC. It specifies CASSLALIGGGKNIQYF.